This T cell receptor beta chain comes out of a study of T cells in tumors after PD-1 blockade. Whole-study context: Patients had no prior checkpoint blockade, systemic immunosuppressants, or anti-cancer therapy within 4 weeks. Some patients also took daily vismodegib 150 mg during anti-PD-1 treatment. Either cemiplimab 350 mg every 2 weeks or pembrolizumab 200 mg every 3 weeks was given.

The method was immunoSEQ multiplex PCR; TCRdb's version includes in-frame clones alone and lacks a portion of them. The sample lists approximately 60,000 clones, roughly 77% occurring once. For this clone: The antigen is undetermined.

Notes on the study in general: Some novel exhausted tumor clones appeared in pre-treatment blood, suggesting peripheral recruitment.

CDR3 size: 15 residues. V lost 8 bases and J lost 6; bases outside the gene matches: 11. CDR1 and CDR2 (germline): SEHNR, FQNEAQ (reference sequence). V and J are TRBV7-9 and TRBJ2-7, with 12 positions matching TRBD1. Sequenced here: PBMCs, sampled before anti-PD-1 treatment. This TCR derives from a human donor with basal cell carcinoma. Here the CDR3 reads CASGPGTGGLIEQYF. The CDR3 coding sequence is TGTGCCAGCGGCCCAGGGACAGGGGGCCTTATCGAGCAGTACTTC.